The rows below give T cell receptor beta chains drawn from one sample of a study of cytomegalovirus exposure and HLA in healthy donors. Assay used: immunoSEQ multiplex PCR; TCRdb lists only in-frame clones, some missing. The sample lists around 110,000 clones; 81% were seen once. Sequenced sample: PBMCs. These receptors originate from a woman aged 30 to 39 in good health and CMV-seronegative. Both conserved end residues are part of each CDR3. Fields, in order: V gene, J gene, clone size, D gene, CDR3 DNA, CDR3 protein. A D gene is named only where the DNA matches it firmly. The size field is filled for only some rows; it gives once, few, many or a size class.

TRBV30	TRBJ1-2	once	NA	TGTGCCTACCCCCCTGACGGGTTTAGTTGCTACACCTTC	CAYPPDGFSCYTF
TRBV27	TRBJ2-7	NA	TRBD1	TGTGCCAGCATCCCCCTCCACCGTAACAGGGGGCTGAGCGAGCAGTACTTC	CASIPLHRNRGLSEQYF
TRBV5-6	TRBJ2-5	NA	NA	TGTGCCAGCAGCTCCGGGGGGACCCAGTACTTC	CASSSGGTQYF
TRBV27	TRBJ2-7	NA	NA	TGTGCCAGCAGTACCCGGGACAACTCCTACGAGCAGTACTTC	CASSTRDNSYEQYF
TRBV4-1	TRBJ2-1	NA	TRBD2	TGCGCCAGCAGGGACACTAGCGGGGTTTACAATGAGCAGTTCTTC	CASRDTSGVYNEQFF
TRBV11-2	TRBJ2-7	NA	NA	TGTGCCAGCAGCTTAGTTGGTGGTTTCTCCTACGAGCAGTACTTC	CASSLVGGFSYEQYF
TRBV6-6	TRBJ2-1	NA	TRBD1	TGTGCCAGCAGTCAACGGACAGGGGGCTGGAATGAGCAGTTCTTC	CASSQRTGGWNEQFF
TRBV6-5	TRBJ1-2	NA	TRBD1	TGTGCCAGCAGTTACCAGGGACAGAACTATGGCTACACCTTC	CASSYQGQNYGYTF
TRBV27	TRBJ1-2	NA	NA	TGTGCCAGCAGTTTATCGACCGGGAACCACTATGGCTACACCTTC	CASSLSTGNHYGYTF
TRBV4-3	TRBJ1-2	NA	NA	TGCGCCAGCAGCCAAGACGGGACAACGAAGGGCTACACCTTC	CASSQDGTTKGYTF
TRBV10-3	TRBJ1-2	NA	TRBD1	TGTGTCATCACCCAAGGGGTGAAGGGGGCGACTAACTATGGCTACACCTTC	CVITQGVKGATNYGYTF
TRBV28	TRBJ2-6	NA	NA	TGTGCCAGCAGTTTACACCTCCGGTCTGGGGCCAACGTCCTGACTTTC	CASSLHLRSGANVLTF
TRBV21-1	TRBJ1-5	NA	NA	TGTGCCAGCAGCCAAGAGAGCATGACTCTCCGTCCAGGGAATCAGCCCCAGCATTTT	CASSQESMTLRPGNQPQHF
TRBV10-2	TRBJ2-3	NA	NA	TGCGCCAGCAGTGGGGGGGTCACAGATACGCAGTATTTT	CASSGGVTDTQYF
TRBV19	TRBJ2-2	NA	NA	TGTGCCAGTAGTATCCCGGGACTTCAGAACACCGGGGAGCTGTTTTTT	CASSIPGLQNTGELFF
TRBV5-4	TRBJ2-3	once	NA	TGTGCCAGCAGCTTGTCCGGGACAGATACGCAGTATTTT	CASSLSGTDTQYF
TRBV19	TRBJ1-5	NA	TRBD1	TGTGCCAGTAGTATAGGACAGGGGAGGTTTGATCAGCCCCAGCATTTT	CASSIGQGRFDQPQHF
TRBV2	TRBJ2-7	NA	TRBD1	TGTGCCAGCATCCGGGAAGACAGGGAAGACGACGAGCAGTACTTC	CASIREDREDDEQYF
TRBV19	TRBJ2-1	NA	TRBD2	TGTGCCAGTAGGGGACTAGCGTACTACAATGAGCAGTTCTTC	CASRGLAYYNEQFF
TRBV28	TRBJ1-5	once	TRBD1	TGTGCCAGCAGGCCCGGGACAGCAGATGGGCCCCAGCATTTT	CASRPGTADGPQHF
TRBV2	TRBJ1-2	few	NA	TGTGCCAGCAGTGCCTCGTTCATAGATAACTATGGCTACACCTTC	CASSASFIDNYGYTF
TRBV19	TRBJ2-7	NA	TRBD2	TGTGCCAGTAGTCGGACTAGCGGGTCCTACGAGCAGTACTTC	CASSRTSGSYEQYF
TRBV5-4	TRBJ2-1	NA	TRBD2	TGTGCCAGCAGCACAGGACTAGCGGGAGGGCCGAGTGAGCAGTTCTTC	CASSTGLAGGPSEQFF
TRBV28	TRBJ1-1	NA	NA	TGTGCCAGCAGTCTACCGACAGGAAACACTGAAGCTTTCTTT	CASSLPTGNTEAFF
TRBV7-9	TRBJ2-1	NA	NA	TGTGCCAGCAGCTTTTCAGGGCGCCCCTCCCAGTTCTTC	CASSFSGRPSQFF
TRBV9	TRBJ2-1	NA	NA	TGTGCCAGCAGCGTTGAACTAACAACCTCCAATGAGCAGTTCTTC	CASSVELTTSNEQFF
TRBV27	TRBJ1-1	NA	TRBD1	TGTGCCAGCAGTTCGACAGGGCGCGCGAACGCTGAAGCTTTCTTT	CASSSTGRANAEAFF
TRBV7-3	TRBJ1-1	NA	TRBD1	TGTGCCAGCCCCCGTCCCGGGACAGCGAACACTGAAGCTTTCTTT	CASPRPGTANTEAFF
TRBV2	TRBJ2-1	once	NA	TGTGCCAGCAGTGATCGGTATGAGCAGTTCTTC	CASSDRYEQFF
TRBV2	TRBJ2-3	NA	TRBD2	TGTGCCACGGGTAGAGCGGGGTACACAGATACGCAGTATTTT	CATGRAGYTDTQYF
TRBV28	TRBJ2-7	once	NA	TGTGCCAGCAGTTTATGTCCCAGCTCCTACGAGCAGTACTTC	CASSLCPSSYEQYF
TRBV29-1	TRBJ1-1	NA	NA	TGCAGCGTTCGAATGCCGACAGACACTGAAGCTTTCTTT	CSVRMPTDTEAFF
TRBV10-1	TRBJ2-7	NA	TRBD2	TGCGCCACCGGGACTAGCCTCTACGAGCAGTACTTC	CATGTSLYEQYF
TRBV15	TRBJ1-4	NA	TRBD1	TGTGCCACCAGCAGGGGACAGGGTCCCTTAGGTGAAAAACTGTTTTTT	CATSRGQGPLGEKLFF
TRBV9	TRBJ1-3	NA	TRBD1	TGTGCCAGCAGCGACCCGGGACAGCGAACTGGAAACACCATATATTTT	CASSDPGQRTGNTIYF
TRBV25-1	TRBJ2-3	NA	TRBD2	TGTGCCAGCAGTGTCCCAGCGGGAGGGATCACAGATACGCAGTATTTT	CASSVPAGGITDTQYF
TRBV27	TRBJ1-5	NA	NA	TGTGCCAGCAGTTTCATGGCAGGGGTGAACCAGCCCCAGCATTTT	CASSFMAGVNQPQHF
TRBV6-1	TRBJ1-4	NA	TRBD1	TGTGCCACCCGACGGACAGGGGCTAATGAAAAACTGTTTTTT	CATRRTGANEKLFF
TRBV5-1	TRBJ2-7	NA	NA	TGCGCCAGCAGCTTGGCCGAAGGACAGAGGGCCTACGAGCAGTACTTC	CASSLAEGQRAYEQYF
TRBV19	TRBJ1-1	NA	NA	TGTGCCAGTAGTGGGGAGGGCACCAGAGCTTTCTTT	CASSGEGTRAFF
TRBV11-2	TRBJ2-5	NA	TRBD1	TGTGCCAGCAGCAGAGACAGGGGCTTCGGAGAGACCCAGTACTTC	CASSRDRGFGETQYF
TRBV9	TRBJ2-3	NA	TRBD2	TGTGCCAGCAGTCGGACTAGCAGTAGCACAGATACGCAGTATTTT	CASSRTSSSTDTQYF